Listed here are 17 T cell receptor beta chains from one sample, sequenced in a study of human T cells and chemical hapten exposure. MiXCR, run by TCRdb on the RACE reads, gives a single entry per CDR3 protein. The sample carries roughly 380,000 distinct CDR3 sequences, around 6% recorded once. Sample time point: patch test 2, 6 weeks after DPC sensitization. Treatment here: therapeutic diphenylcyclopropenone sensitization with weekly scalp DPC. This material consisted of whole blood, taken in connection with sensitization to the hapten diphenylcyclopropenone (DPC). These receptors were collected from a woman aged 18-30 years with alopecia areata. Some clones in this sample may be carry-over from other donors' samples.

This clonotype was counted ten times or more. The rearrangement links TRBV12-3 or TRBV12-4 to TRBJ1-1; D is ambiguous. V shed 6 bases and J shed 0 bases, with 8 bases lying between them. The CDR3 contains 13 residues. Written as DNA, the CDR3 is TGTGCCAGCAGCAACCAGGTGAACACTGAAGCTTTCTTT. Protein product: CASSNQVNTEAFF.

The chain uses TRBV10-3 and TRBJ2-1, with 7 positions matching TRBD2. The V and J ends lost 3 bases and 4 bases, in that order; junction bases with no gene match: 6. Per the germline V gene, CDR1 is ENHRY and CDR2 is SYGVKD. This CDR3 is built from 15 residues. The CDR3 DNA follows: TGTGCCATCAGTGATACGGTCGGGGGGTACAATGAGCAGTTCTTC. It translates to CAISDTVGGYNEQFF.

The rearrangement joins TRBV7-2 to TRBJ2-3, with 8 bases that match TRBD2. Germline V gene lookup returns CDR1 SGHTA and CDR2 FQGNSA. The CDR3 has 13 amino acids. Written as DNA, the CDR3 is TGTGCTACGAGCGGGGGCGCGACAGATACGCAGTATTTT. This encodes CATSGGATDTQYF.

The rearrangement joins TRBV9 to TRBJ2-5, with TRBD2 matching 9 bases. Germline V lookup: CDR1 SGDLS, CDR2 YYNGEE. V gave up 4 bases and J gave up 1 base; unmatched junction bases: 8. The CDR3 consists of 16 residues. CDR3 loop: CASSPGGAGGQETQYF. The CDR3 nucleotides are TGTGCCAGCAGCCCCGGGGGAGCGGGGGGCCAAGAGACCCAGTACTTC. Supplemented by reference TRBV9 and TRBJ2-5, the full variable domain reads DSGVTQTPKHLITATGQRVTLRCSPRSGDLSVYWYQQSLDQGLQFLIQYYNGEERAKGNILERFSAQQFPDLHSELNLSSLELGDSALYFCASSPGGAGGQETQYFGPGTRLLVL.

The chain joins TRBV7-2 to TRBJ2-3; 13 nucleotides agree with TRBD2. Trimming took 1 base from V and 0 from J; bases not matched to a gene: 4. CDR3 size: 18 residues. The germline V gene has CDR1 SGHTA and CDR2 FQGNSA. The chain's CDR3 is CASSLGLAGGFSTDTQYF. DNA of the CDR3: TGTGCCAGCAGCTTAGGACTAGCGGGGGGTTTCAGCACAGATACGCAGTATTTT.

The genes are TRBV12-3 or TRBV12-4 and TRBJ1-2, with 8 positions matching TRBD1. Losses at the gene ends were 5 bases for V and 2 bases for J; bases not matched to a gene: 4. The CDR3 contains 14 residues. CDR3 in amino acids: CASSPRTGNYGYTF. Written as DNA, the CDR3 is TGTGCCAGCAGTCCGCGGACAGGGAACTATGGCTACACCTTC.

CDR3 sequence (DNA): TGTGCCAGCAGCTCGGAGGATACTGAAGCTTTCTTT. Translating it yields CASSSEDTEAFF. This rearrangement joins TRBV7-8 to TRBJ1-1; D not certain. Germline-derived CDR1 and CDR2 are SGHVS and FQNEAQ. This CDR3 has 12 amino acids. V lost 4 bases, J lost 5 bases, and 8 bases lay in between.

Many counts were recorded for this clonotype. The rearrangement uses TRBV5-1 and TRBJ2-5; 7 bases align to TRBD1. Germline lookup yields CDR1 SGHRS and CDR2 YFSETQ. The CDR3 length is 14 residues. Trimming cost V 4 bases and J 5 bases; bases outside gene matches: 8. The CDR3 sequence: CASSTSGGLETQYF. The CDR3 coding sequence is TGCGCCAGCAGCACGTCAGGGGGTCTCGAGACCCAGTACTTC.

The chain links TRBV10-3 to TRBJ2-1; D is possibly TRBD1 (6 bases). Germline assignment: CDR1 ENHRY and CDR2 SYGVKD. The CDR3 length is 13 residues. The ends were cut back, 6 bases at V and 0 bases at J, with 6 bases in the middle. CDR3 nucleotide sequence: TGTGCCATCAGGGACAGCTCCTACAATGAGCAGTTCTTC. Translated, it gives CAIRDSSYNEQFF.

This clonotype appeared many times. The rearrangement links TRBV7-9 to TRBJ2-5, with D perhaps TRBD1 or TRBD2 (6 bases each). The CDR3 spans 14 residues. Germline CDR1 and CDR2: SEHNR and FQNEAQ (reference sequence). V lost 2 bases to trimming and J lost 5 bases, with 12 bases between them. CDR3 amino acids: CASSLRGAGETQYF. As DNA, the CDR3 is TGTGCCAGCAGCTTAAGGGGGGCCGGCGAGACCCAGTACTTC. Using reference TRBV7-9 and TRBJ2-5 for the parts outside the CDR3, the full variable domain is DTGVSQNPRHKITKRGQNVTFRCDPISEHNRLYWYRQTLGQGPEFLTYFQNEAQLEKSRLLSDRFSAERPKGSFSTLEIQRTEQGDSAMYLCASSLRGAGETQYFGPGTRLLVL.

This clonotype was recorded a few times. The gene calls are TRBV27 and TRBJ2-7; the D call may be TRBD1 or TRBD2 (5 bases each). The germline V gene has CDR1 MNHEY and CDR2 SMNVEV (reference sequence). Trimming removed 8 bases from V and 2 bases from J, with 10 bases in between. The CDR3 extends over 12 amino acids. CDR3 nucleotide sequence: TGTGCCAGCGGGACGCACGCCTACGAGCAGTACTTC. This gives the protein CASGTHAYEQYF.

This clonotype appeared many times. This chain's CDR3 is CASSQGPGAGGYTF. CDR3 nucleotide sequence: TGTGCCAGCAGCCAAGGGCCTGGGGCAGGGGGCTACACCTTC. The V gene is TRBV3-1, the J gene TRBJ1-2; maybe TRBD1 (5 bases). From germline, CDR1 is LGHDT and CDR2 YNNKEL (reference sequence). This CDR3 is built from 14 residues. The germline V and J ends were trimmed by 1 base and 8 bases, with 14 bases remaining between them. The variable domain in full, with the rest retrieved from reference TRBV3-1 and TRBJ1-2, is DTAVSQTPKYLVTQMGNDKSIKCEQNLGHDTMYWYKQDSKKFLKIMFSYNNKELIINETVPNRFSPKSPDKAHLNLHINSLELGDSAVYFCASSQGPGAGGYTFGSGTRLTVV.

The table lists this clonotype with a few counts. V is TRBV3-1 and J is TRBJ1-2; D is unresolved. The V end was cut by 1 base, the J end by 9 bases, with 6 bases between. The CDR3 is made up of 11 amino acids. Germline V gene data show CDR1 as LGHDT and CDR2 as YNNKEL (reference sequence). The CDR3 region is CASSQGQSYTF. CDR3 nucleotides: TGTGCCAGCAGCCAAGGACAAAGCTACACCTTC.

In its sample, this clonotype was seen many times. V and J are TRBV10-3 and TRBJ1-1; no firm D call. Germline loops: CDR1 ENHRY, CDR2 SYGVKD. CDR3 length equals 13 residues. Trimming left V 4 bases short and J 4 bases short, with 10 bases between. The CDR3 reads CAISGSLSTEAFF. The CDR3 DNA sequence: TGTGCCATCAGTGGGAGTCTGAGCACTGAAGCTTTCTTT.

This clonotype was counted a few times. The chain couples TRBV12-3 or TRBV12-4 to TRBJ2-4; D tentatively fits TRBD1 or TRBD2 (5 bases each). V dropped 3 bases and J dropped 0 bases, with 9 bases sitting between them. The CDR3 extends over 15 amino acids. The CDR3 DNA sequence: TGTGCCAGCAGTTTTTTTGGGGGAGCCAAAAACATTCAGTACTTC. Translation gives CASSFFGGAKNIQYF.

This clonotype was observed many times. V usage is TRBV19 and J usage is TRBJ2-3; no firm D call. Germline V gene data show CDR1 as LNHDA and CDR2 as SQIVND (reference sequence). The ends were cut back, 7 bases at V and 0 bases at J, with 11 bases in the middle. CDR3 length: 14 residues. CDR3 residues: CASKAPTSTDTQYF. CDR3 DNA sequence: TGTGCCAGTAAAGCGCCTACTAGCACAGATACGCAGTATTTT.

The rearrangement links TRBV20-1 to TRBJ1-4; 7 nucleotides align to TRBD1. This CDR3 contains 14 residues. Germline V gene data show CDR1 as DFQATT and CDR2 as SNEGSKA (reference sequence). The J segment lost 4 bases and the V segment lost 6 bases, leaving 8 bases of the junction unmatched. The CDR3 DNA sequence: TGCAGTGCGCCGGACAGGCCCCATAATGAAAAACTGTTTTTT. It encodes CSAPDRPHNEKLFF.